Below, 27 T cell receptor beta chains from the same sample are listed, as sequenced in a study of T-cell reconstitution after alpha-beta-depleted transplantation in children listed by TCRdb under 2016. Receptors were amplified or captured by PCR. The reads were generated on an Illumina HiSeq 2500. TCR library preparation used molecular barcoding, with unique molecular identifiers applied to normalize quantification of the TCRbeta repertoire. The public reads were quality trimmed at Q25 with fastp and then assembled into clones with MiXCR by TCRdb, keeping productive beta chains. One record per CDR3 amino acid sequence lists the most common genes and DNA. Across this sample there are around 440,000 distinct CDR3 sequences, with about 11% seen only once. The top ten constitute about 2% of the sample. The sample's treatment or condition, from its label and the paper: allogeneic hematopoietic cell transplantation with graft depleted of TCRalphabeta T cells and CD19 B cells.

The sequencing here drew on PBMCs, taken before TCRalphabeta/CD19-depleted stem cell transplant. Source of these receptors: a child younger than 10 with inherited bone marrow failure, due to receive a stem cell transplant.

This rearrangement joins TRBV7-2 to TRBJ2-5, with 12 bases lining up with TRBD2. Unmatched junction bases numbered 8, after V lost 5 bases and J lost 4 bases. CDR3 length: 16 amino acids. The germline gives CDR1 SGHTA, CDR2 FQGNSA. The CDR3 is CASSPGLAGLGETQYF. The CDR3 region has the DNA TGTGCCAGCAGCCCAGGACTAGCGGGATTGGGAGAGACCCAGTACTTC.

This clonotype was observed many times. This chain connects TRBV14 to TRBJ1-2, with D possibly TRBD1 on 5 matching bases. V was pared by 4 bases and J by 3 bases, with 15 bases between. The CDR3 totals 15 residues. Per the germline V gene, CDR1 is SGHDN and CDR2 is FVKESK. CDR3 residues: CASSPGHRTYYGYTF. In DNA, the CDR3 is TGTGCCAGCAGCCCAGGGCACAGGACCTACTATGGCTACACCTTC. Together with reference TRBV14 and TRBJ1-2, the CDR3 gives the full variable domain: EAGVTQFPSHSVIEKGQTVTLRCDPISGHDNLYWYRRVMGKEIKFLLHFVKESKQDESGMPNNRFLAERTGGTYSTLKVQPAELEDSGVYFCASSPGHRTYYGYTFGSGTRLTVV.

This clonotype was seen repeatedly, ten times or more. The CDR3 bases are TGTGCCAGCAGTTTAGGGAGGGTTGACTACGAGCAGTACTTC. Protein product: CASSLGRVDYEQYF. The genes are TRBV28 and TRBJ2-7; 7 bases are shared with TRBD2. J was trimmed by 3 bases and V by 2 bases; bases with no gene match: 4. Germline V gene data show CDR1 as MDHEN and CDR2 as SYDVKM. The CDR3 loop spans 14 amino acids.

This clonotype was observed at least ten times. The gene calls are TRBV24-1 and TRBJ2-1; either TRBD1 or TRBD2 may fit D (5 bases each). V was pared by 10 bases and J by 7 bases, with 10 bases between. The CDR3 totals 11 residues. Germline V gene data show CDR1 as KGHDR and CDR2 as SFDVKD. This chain's CDR3 is CATRDGNEQFF. The CDR3 region has the DNA TGTGCCACTCGGGACGGTAATGAGCAGTTCTTC.

The table lists this clonotype with many counts. This chain joins TRBV20-1 and TRBJ2-1, with 12 bases aligning to TRBD2. V gave up 5 bases and J gave up 9 bases; unmatched junction bases: 5. This CDR3 region has 13 residues. CDR1 is DFQATT and CDR2 is SNEGSKA in the germline V gene (reference sequence). The CDR3 protein is CSARTSGNGEQFF. As DNA, the CDR3 is TGCAGTGCTCGGACTAGCGGGAACGGTGAGCAGTTCTTC.

This clonotype was picked up many times. The chain joins TRBV18 to TRBJ2-5; no definite D call. This CDR3 has 12 residues. In germline, CDR1 is KGHSH, CDR2 LQKENI. The germline V and J ends were trimmed by 6 bases and 2 bases, with 7 bases remaining between them. CDR3 nucleotides: TGTGCCAGCTCGGGCAATCAAGAGACCCAGTACTTC. Encoded protein: CASSGNQETQYF.

In its sample, this clonotype was seen a few times. J is TRBJ2-7 and V is TRBV20-1; 8 nucleotides line up with TRBD1. J lost 0 bases, V lost 2 bases, and 3 bases had no gene match. Germline CDR1 and CDR2: DFQATT and SNEGSKA (reference sequence). There are 14 residues in the CDR3. The CDR3 DNA follows: TGCAGTGCTAGAACCGGGACAGGCTCCTACGAGCAGTACTTC. This sequence encodes CSARTGTGSYEQYF.

In this sample, this clonotype turned up many times. V and J are TRBV29-1 and TRBJ2-5; TRBD2 agrees at 7 bases. V lost 2 bases to trimming and J lost 2 bases; unmatched junction nucleotides: 8. Germline CDR1 reads SQVTM; CDR2 reads ANQGSEA. The CDR3 spans 15 residues. This chain's CDR3 is CSVELVAGPQETQYF. The CDR3 nucleotides are TGCAGCGTTGAACTGGTAGCGGGTCCTCAAGAGACCCAGTACTTC.

In this sample, this clonotype turned up many times. The CDR3 loop reads CASSLILGSTEAFF. The CDR3 DNA is TGTGCCAGCAGCTTAATATTGGGTTCCACTGAAGCTTTCTTT. The gene calls are TRBV7-9 and TRBJ1-1; no clear D gene. The CDR3 is 14 residues long. V shed 2 bases and J shed 4 bases, with 11 bases lying between them. Per the germline V gene, CDR1 is SEHNR and CDR2 is FQNEAQ (reference sequence).

In this sample, this clonotype turned up many times. The gene calls are TRBV5-1 and TRBJ1-2; D is perhaps TRBD1 (6 bases). This CDR3 has 14 amino acids. V dropped 1 base and J dropped 4 bases, with 11 bases sitting between them. CDR1 is SGHRS and CDR2 is YFSETQ in the germline V gene. DNA of the CDR3: TGCGCCAGCAGCTTGAGCAGGGGAGGCTATGGCTACACCTTC. Translating it yields CASSLSRGGYGYTF.

This clonotype has ten or more counts. The chain employs TRBV7-2 and TRBJ2-3; weak D call: TRBD2 (6 bases). Germline V gene lookup returns CDR1 SGHTA and CDR2 FQGNSA. This CDR3 has 15 amino acids. V shed 4 bases and J shed 0 bases, with 11 bases lying between them. The CDR3 reads CASSYSGPSTDTQYF. CDR3 sequence (DNA): TGTGCCAGCAGCTATAGCGGTCCCAGCACAGATACGCAGTATTTT.

V usage is TRBV12-5 and J usage is TRBJ2-1; 7 bases line up with TRBD2. J gave up 9 bases and V 1 base, and 0 bases lay outside the gene matches. The CDR3 is 12 residues long. The V gene's germline CDR1 is LGHNT and CDR2 FRNRAP. Here the CDR3 reads CASGLGGGEQFF. CDR3 coding DNA: TGTGCTAGTGGTTTGGGGGGGGGTGAGCAGTTCTTC.

This clonotype was detected ten times or more. V gene TRBV6-1 combines with J gene TRBJ1-1; 9 nucleotides line up with TRBD1. V dropped 6 bases and J dropped 3; count of bases not matched to a gene: 8. Germline V lookup: CDR1 MNHNS, CDR2 SASEGT. The CDR3 runs 15 residues. CDR3 DNA: TGTGCCAGCAGAACCACAGGGGGCGAGTACACTGAAGCTTTCTTT. As protein: CASRTTGGEYTEAFF.

The gene calls are TRBV7-9 and TRBJ1-1; 7 bases are shared with TRBD1. This CDR3 is 17 amino acids long. V lost 10 bases to trimming and J lost 1 base; unmatched junction nucleotides: 18. In germline, CDR1 is SEHNR, CDR2 FQNEAQ (reference sequence). In DNA form, the CDR3 reads TGTGCCACTGAACAGGGGACAAGGGTATTAGGGAACACTGAAGCTTTCTTT. Amino acid sequence: CATEQGTRVLGNTEAFF.

There are many counts of this clonotype. The gene calls are TRBV5-1 and TRBJ2-7; 10 nucleotides align to TRBD2. This CDR3 is built from 15 residues. Germline CDR1 is SGHRS and CDR2 is YFSETQ. Trimming at V came to 4 bases and at J to 3 bases, leaving 7 bases not matched to a gene. The CDR3 here is CASSPIGLADYEQYF. CDR3 nucleotides: TGCGCCAGCAGCCCGATAGGACTAGCGGACTACGAGCAGTACTTC.

This clonotype was recorded a few times. This chain uses TRBV11-2 with TRBJ2-1; D is undetermined. Germline CDR1 reads SGHAT; CDR2 reads FQNNGV. Trimming took off 4 bases at V and 8 bases at J, with 15 bases between the two ends. There are 14 residues in the CDR3. CDR3 residues: CASSYPTSRYEQFF. The DNA for the CDR3 is TGTGCCAGCAGCTACCCCACGAGTCGGTATGAGCAGTTCTTC.

This clonotype was observed at least ten times. CDR3 nucleotides: TGCGCCAGCAGCTTGGCCGGGACCAGGGACACCGGGGAGCTGTTTTTT. Amino acids: CASSLAGTRDTGELFF. The V and J genes are TRBV5-1 and TRBJ2-2; D may match TRBD1 or TRBD2 (5 bases each). The CDR3 has 16 amino acids. Trimming removed 0 bases at V and 3 bases at J, with 12 bases between. The germline gives CDR1 SGHRS, CDR2 YFSETQ. Full variable domain (outside the CDR3, taken from reference TRBV5-1 and TRBJ2-2): KAGVTQTPRYLIKTRGQQVTLSCSPISGHRSVSWYQQTPGQGLQFLFEYFSETQRNKGNFPGRFSGRQFSNSRSEMNVSTLELGDSALYLCASSLAGTRDTGELFFGEGSRLTVL.

This clonotype was counted between two and nine times. The chain has TRBV29-1 and TRBJ2-1, with a tentative D call TRBD2 (6 bases). The CDR3 runs 14 residues. Trimming removed 1 base at V and 6 bases at J, with 13 bases between. Germline loops: CDR1 SQVTM, CDR2 ANQGSEA. The DNA of the CDR3 is TGCAGCGTTGAAGTACCGCGGGGCGGCAATGAGCAGTTCTTC. Encoded protein: CSVEVPRGGNEQFF.

This clonotype showed up many times. The rearrangement links TRBV5-1 to TRBJ2-1; 7 bases fit TRBD2. The CDR3 length is 17 residues. Unmatched junction bases numbered 15, after V lost 4 bases and J lost 5 bases. The germline V gene has CDR1 SGHRS and CDR2 YFSETQ. This chain's CDR3 is CASSPTLGRVGHNEQFF. The CDR3 bases are TGCGCCAGCAGCCCCACTTTGGGGAGGGTGGGCCACAATGAGCAGTTCTTC.

This clonotype was seen ten or more times. This chain joins TRBV7-2 and TRBJ1-4; D is uncertain. The CDR3 spans 14 residues. CDR1 is SGHTA, CDR2 FQGNSA, per germline. Trimming removed 5 bases from V and 0 bases from J, with 7 bases in between. The CDR3 nucleotides read TGTGCCAGCAGCGCCAGCGCAACTAATGAAAAACTGTTTTTT. Translation: CASSASATNEKLFF.

This clonotype was observed at least ten times. The chain uses TRBV20-1 and TRBJ2-1, with TRBD2 matching over 10 bases. The germline gives CDR1 DFQATT, CDR2 SNEGSKA (reference sequence). This CDR3 spans 15 amino acids. V shed 6 bases and J 8 bases; nucleotides not matched to a gene: 13. This chain's CDR3 is CSAALSGRAIDEQFF. DNA for the CDR3: TGCAGTGCGGCTTTGAGCGGGAGGGCCATAGATGAGCAGTTCTTC.

Points on this clonotype: A read error may produce the germline difference seen at one junction end. The CDR3 loop is CASSLAGDLTKALF. DNA of the CDR3: TGTGCCAGCAGCTTAGCAGGGGATCTAACTAAAGCTCTCTTT. The gene calls are TRBV7-2 and TRBJ1-1; TRBD1 might be the D (5 bases). Germline CDR1 reads SGHTA; CDR2 reads FQGNSA. There are 14 residues in the CDR3.

The chain recombines TRBV20-1 with TRBJ2-1, with 11 bases fitting TRBD2. In germline, CDR1 is DFQATT, CDR2 SNEGSKA (reference sequence). The CDR3 extends over 15 amino acids. The junction had 8 bases not matched to a gene; V was cut back by 5 bases and J by 5 bases. CDR3 in amino acids: CSALLSGRGNNEQFF. The CDR3 DNA reads TGCAGTGCTTTACTTAGCGGGAGGGGGAACAATGAGCAGTTCTTC.

This clonotype was detected ten times or more. The chain uses TRBV6-2 or TRBV6-3 and TRBJ2-3, with D maybe TRBD2 (6 bases). There are 17 residues in the CDR3. Germline V gene data show CDR1 as MNHEY and CDR2 as SVGEGT. V was clipped by 5 bases and J by 4 bases, with 22 bases between them. In nucleotides, the CDR3 is TGTGCCAGCAGTCATCGGGGATCACTAGCCTCCCCAGATACGCAGTATTTT. This codes for CASSHRGSLASPDTQYF.

At least ten counts were recorded for this clonotype. The V call is TRBV6-1, the J call TRBJ2-2; D remains ambiguous. The V end was cut by 6 bases, the J end by 4 bases, with 15 bases between. The CDR3 has 15 residues. CDR1 MNHNS and CDR2 SASEGT come from the germline V gene. The CDR3 sequence is CASRDFAKTTGELFF. The CDR3 nucleotides are TGTGCCAGCAGAGACTTTGCAAAAACCACCGGGGAGCTGTTTTTT.

Ten or more counts support this clonotype. The CDR3 DNA reads as TGTGCCAGCAGACAACGCACAACTAGCGGGGCTTACAATGAGCAGTTCTTC. This translates into CASRQRTTSGAYNEQFF. The genes are TRBV7-9 and TRBJ2-1; TRBD2 matches at 10 bases. The CDR3 sequence is 17 residues long. J gave up 4 bases and V 6 bases, and 12 bases lay outside the gene matches. Looked up from germline, CDR1 is SEHNR and CDR2 is FQNEAQ (reference sequence).

This clonotype was seen a handful of times. This chain uses TRBV3-1 with TRBJ1-1; D not resolved. Germline V lookup: CDR1 LGHDT, CDR2 YNNKEL (reference sequence). The ends were cut back, 3 bases at V and 6 bases at J, with 8 bases in the middle. This CDR3 has 12 residues. The CDR3 region is CASSQPGAEAFF. Written as DNA, the CDR3 is TGTGCCAGCAGCCAGCCAGGCGCTGAAGCTTTCTTT.